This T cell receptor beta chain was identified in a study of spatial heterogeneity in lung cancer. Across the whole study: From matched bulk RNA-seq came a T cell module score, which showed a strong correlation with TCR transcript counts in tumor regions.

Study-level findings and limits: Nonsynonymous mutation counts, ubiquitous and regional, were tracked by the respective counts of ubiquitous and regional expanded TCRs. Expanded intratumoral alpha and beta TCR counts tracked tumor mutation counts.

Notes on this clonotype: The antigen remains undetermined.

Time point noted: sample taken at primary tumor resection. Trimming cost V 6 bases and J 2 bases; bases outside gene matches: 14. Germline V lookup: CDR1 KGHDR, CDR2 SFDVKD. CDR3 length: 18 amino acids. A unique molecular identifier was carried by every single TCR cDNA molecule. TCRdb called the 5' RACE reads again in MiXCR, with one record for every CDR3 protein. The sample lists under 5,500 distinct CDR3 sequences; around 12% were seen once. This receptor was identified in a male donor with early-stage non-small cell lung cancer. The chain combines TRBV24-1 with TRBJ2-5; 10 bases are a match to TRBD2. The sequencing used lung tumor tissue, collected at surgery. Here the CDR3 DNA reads TGTGCCACCAGTCCTTATGGCGGACTAGCGGCCTCTCAAGAGACCCAGTACTTC. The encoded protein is CATSPYGGLAASQETQYF.